Sequencing of this TCR beta chain was carried out in a study of blood T cell repertoires in COVID-19. Whole-study context: Sample material is recorded as cDNA or gDNA derived from T cells, B-cell-depleted T cells, or PBMCs.

Assay used: immunoSEQ multiplex PCR; TCRdb lists only in-frame clones, some missing. The sample lists 200,000 to 250,000 clones, around 85% seen once, with 9.1% in the top ten. Trimming left V 2 bases short and J 2 bases short, with 10 bases between. From germline, CDR1 is MNHNY and CDR2 SVGAGI (reference sequence). This CDR3 has 14 residues. Sequenced: PBMCs or T cells enriched from blood (not recorded which). The gene calls are TRBV6-6 and TRBJ2-7, with D perhaps TRBD1 (5 bases). This receptor was taken from a woman between 50 and 59 years old with acute COVID-19. CDR3 DNA: TGTGCCAGCAGTTACCCTCCGGACACCTACGAGCAGTACTTC. Its protein product is CASSYPPDTYEQYF.